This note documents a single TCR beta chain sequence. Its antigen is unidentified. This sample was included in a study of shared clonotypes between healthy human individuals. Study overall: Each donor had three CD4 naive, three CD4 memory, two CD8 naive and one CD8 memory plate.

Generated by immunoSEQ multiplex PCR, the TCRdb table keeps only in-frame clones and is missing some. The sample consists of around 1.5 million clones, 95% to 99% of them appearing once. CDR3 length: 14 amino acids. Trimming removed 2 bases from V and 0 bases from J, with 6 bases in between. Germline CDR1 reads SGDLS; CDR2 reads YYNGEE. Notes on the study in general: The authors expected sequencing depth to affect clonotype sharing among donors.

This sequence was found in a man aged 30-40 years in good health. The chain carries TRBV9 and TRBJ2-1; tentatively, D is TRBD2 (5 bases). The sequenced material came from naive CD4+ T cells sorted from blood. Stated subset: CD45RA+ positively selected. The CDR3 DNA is TGTGCCAGCAGCGTCCGGGACTCCTACAATGAGCAGTTCTTC. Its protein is CASSVRDSYNEQFF.